The entry below describes one T cell receptor beta chain. The antigen is undetermined. These data belong to a study of cytomegalovirus exposure and HLA in healthy donors. Study findings and constraints: Across donors, sequencing depth was assumed by presence/absence analyses to be roughly uniform. Later analysis identified a missense DCLRE1C variant that was linked to TCR beta V- and J-gene trimming. An ancestry cluster, one associated with Asian ancestry, reportedly showed fewer N-insertions than the approximately 720-donor mean in a later analysis.

CDR1 is MDHEN and CDR2 is SYDVKM in the germline V gene. The CDR3 covers 15 residues. With V trimmed by 3 bases and J by 2 bases, 5 bases remained unmatched. The PCR had 60 Vbeta and 13 Jbeta primers. Libraries were prepared by immunoSEQ multiplex PCR; TCRdb keeps only in-frame clonotypes and omits some of them. The repertoire holds tens of thousands of clones, with 75% to 80% as singletons. The sequence was obtained from a female donor in good health and CMV-seronegative. The sample consisted of PBMCs. The gene calls are TRBV28 and TRBJ2-5; 8 bases match TRBD2. This CDR3 is CASSLAGGFQETQYF. As DNA, the CDR3 is TGTGCCAGCAGTTTGGCGGGGGGCTTTCAAGAGACCCAGTACTTC. Drawing the rest from reference TRBV28 and TRBJ2-5, the complete variable domain is DVKVTQSSRYLVKRTGEKVFLECVQDMDHENMFWYRQDPGLGLRLIYFSYDVKMKEKGDIPEGYSVSREKKERFSLILESASTNQTSMYLCASSLAGGFQETQYFGPGTRLLVL.